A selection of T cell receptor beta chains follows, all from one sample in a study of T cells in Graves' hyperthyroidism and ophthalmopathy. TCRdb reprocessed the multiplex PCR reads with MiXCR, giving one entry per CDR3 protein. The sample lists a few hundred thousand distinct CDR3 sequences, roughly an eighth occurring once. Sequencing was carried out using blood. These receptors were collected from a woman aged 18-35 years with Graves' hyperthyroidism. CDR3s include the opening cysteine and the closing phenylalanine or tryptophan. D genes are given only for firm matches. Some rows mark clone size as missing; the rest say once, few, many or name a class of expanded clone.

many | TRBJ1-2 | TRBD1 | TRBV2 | TGTGCCAGCAGCCTTAGACAGGGTTCTAACTATGGCTACACCTTC | CASSLRQGSNYGYTF
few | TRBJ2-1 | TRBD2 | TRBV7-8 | TGTGCCAGCAGCTTAGCAGGGACTAGTAACTATGAGCAGTTCTTC | CASSLAGTSNYEQFF
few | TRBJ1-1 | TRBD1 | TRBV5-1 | TGCGCCAGCAGCTTGGCGGCAGGGGGCTTCATGAACACTGAAGCTTTCTTT | CASSLAAGGFMNTEAFF
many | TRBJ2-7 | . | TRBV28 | TGTGCCAGCAGATCATCCGGAAGCGTCGAAAACTACGAGCAGTACTTC | CASRSSGSVENYEQYF
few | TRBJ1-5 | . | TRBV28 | TGTGCCAGCAGTTCTACAGGAGCTCATAGCAATCAGCCCCAGCATTTT | CASSSTGAHSNQPQHF
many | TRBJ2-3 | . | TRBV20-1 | TGCAGTGCGGTTCTAAGGACTAAGGCAGATACGCAGTATTTT | CSAVLRTKADTQYF
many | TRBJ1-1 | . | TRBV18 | TGTGCCAGCTCCCGTTTCCAGGGGAACACTGAAGCTTTCTTT | CASSRFQGNTEAFF
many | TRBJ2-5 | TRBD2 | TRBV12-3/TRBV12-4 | TGTGCCAGCAGTTTATATACTAGCGGGCCCCAAGAGACCCAGTACTTC | CASSLYTSGPQETQYF
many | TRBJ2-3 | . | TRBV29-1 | TGCAGCGTTGATGCAGGCTTAAGCACAGATACGCAGTATTTT | CSVDAGLSTDTQYF
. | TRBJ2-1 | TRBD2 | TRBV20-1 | TGCAGTGCAAACACAATAGTAGCGGGAGGGTATGAGCAGTTCTTC | CSANTIVAGGYEQFF
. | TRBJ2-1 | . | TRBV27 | TGTGCCAGCAGTTTACGACAGAACTCCTACAATGAGCAGTTCTTC | CASSLRQNSYNEQFF
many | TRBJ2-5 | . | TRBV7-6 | TGTGCCAGCAGCTTAGTGGGACATGGGGTTCAAGAGACCCAGTACTTC | CASSLVGHGVQETQYF
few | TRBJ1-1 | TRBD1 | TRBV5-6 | TGTGCCAGCAGCCAGGGGGGGCCTAACACTGAAGCTTTCTTT | CASSQGGPNTEAFF
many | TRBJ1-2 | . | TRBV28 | TGTGCCAGCAGACCGCGGACAGCCACCTATGGCTACACCTTC | CASRPRTATYGYTF